The following is a T cell receptor (beta chain) sequence with its context. What it binds is unknown. The study ran its PCR with 60 Vbeta and 13 Jbeta primers. The data were produced by immunoSEQ multiplex PCR, yet TCRdb's version contains in-frame clones alone and is incomplete. The repertoire consists of approximately 170,000 clones, with 60% to 80% occurring once and the leading ten covering 4.9%. This CDR3 region has 14 residues. CDR1 SGHRS and CDR2 YFSETQ come from the germline V gene. J gave up 8 bases and V 4 bases, and 8 bases lay outside the gene matches. These data originate in a study of cytomegalovirus exposure and HLA in healthy donors. Study findings and constraints: In vitro assays verified that three CMV-associated chains recognized CMV antigens specifically. As a later analysis showed, a missense DCLRE1C variant was linked to trimming of TCR beta V- and J-genes.

The sequencing sample was made of PBMCs. The clonotype was recovered from a male donor in good health and CMV-seronegative. The J gene is TRBJ1-4, the V gene TRBV5-1; 7 bases are shared with TRBD1. CDR3 sequence reads: CASSPRQGGEKLFF. The CDR3 nucleotides read TGCGCCAGCAGCCCCAGACAGGGTGGCGAAAAACTGTTTTTT.